The 18 T cell receptor beta chains reported below all come from one sample, sequenced in a study of blood T cell repertoires in COVID-19. Sequencing used immunoSEQ multiplex PCR; TCRdb keeps in-frame clones, though not all of them. In the table there are approximately 250,000 clones, around 87% of which are singletons. Sequenced: peripheral blood. These receptors were taken from a man aged 18 to 30 with active or convalescent COVID-19.

J is TRBJ2-1 and V is TRBV30; tentatively, D is TRBD2 (5 bases). The CDR3 spans 16 residues. Trimming stripped 0 bases from V and 6 bases from J, with 18 bases between. Germline values: CDR1 GTSNPN, CDR2 SVGIG (reference sequence). The CDR3 sequence: CAWSVTGLLPSNEQFF. The DNA of the CDR3 is TGTGCCTGGAGTGTAACCGGACTGCTACCCAGCAATGAGCAGTTCTTC.

The count of this clone is one. The chain has TRBV5-4 and TRBJ2-3; D call uncertain. The V end lost 4 bases, the J end lost 5 bases, and 5 bases lay between the germline ends. The CDR3 consists of 11 residues. Germline CDR1 and CDR2: SGHNT and YYREEE (reference sequence). DNA for the CDR3: TGTGCCAGCAGCCGAGGAGATACGCAGTATTTT. This translates into CASSRGDTQYF. Full variable domain (remainder filled in from reference TRBV5-4 and TRBJ2-3): ETGVTQSPTHLIKTRGQQVTLRCSSQSGHNTVSWYQQALGQGPQFIFQYYREEENGRGNFPPRFSGLQFPNYSSELNVNALELDDSALYLCASSRGDTQYFGPGTRLTVL.

This clone has a handful of counts. V and J are TRBV6-5 and TRBJ1-2; 7 bases agree with TRBD1. CDR1 and CDR2 (germline): MNHEY, SVGAGI. The CDR3 has 15 amino acids. The trim removed 0 bases at V and 6 bases at J, leaving 7 bases unmatched. As DNA, the CDR3 is TGTGCCAGCAGTTACTCCTTACAGGGGAGCAATGGCTACACCTTC. This encodes CASSYSLQGSNGYTF.

This chain joins TRBV7-8 and TRBJ2-7; D call uncertain. CDR3 length: 15 residues. The germline V gene encodes CDR1 SGHVS and CDR2 FQNEAQ. V was trimmed by 1 base and J by 4 bases, leaving 14 bases between them. CDR3 coding DNA: TGTGCCAGCAGCTTAGAGCCAGCGAGAGTTTACGAGCAGTACTTC. Its translation is CASSLEPARVYEQYF.

The chain recombines TRBV12-3 or TRBV12-4 with TRBJ1-2; 7 nucleotides align to TRBD1. The CDR3 runs 13 residues. V dropped 7 bases and J dropped 5; count of bases not matched to a gene: 7. The CDR3 reads CASTNPTGYGYTF. Here the CDR3 DNA reads TGTGCCAGCACCAATCCGACAGGGTATGGCTACACCTTC.

The V gene is TRBV2, the J gene TRBJ2-1, with D maybe TRBD1 (5 bases). The CDR3 totals 14 residues. Trimming took off 5 bases at V and 0 bases at J, with 8 bases between the two ends. CDR1 SNHLY and CDR2 FYNNEI come from the germline V gene. CDR3 nucleotide sequence: TGTGCCAGCAGTCGACAGAGCTCCTACAATGAGCAGTTCTTC. Its protein product is CASSRQSSYNEQFF.

V usage is TRBV7-2 and J usage is TRBJ2-2; 7 nucleotides line up with TRBD2. The CDR3 length is 16 residues. V dropped 7 bases and J dropped 1; count of bases not matched to a gene: 9. Germline CDR1 is SGHTA and CDR2 is FQGNSA. CDR3 sequence (DNA): TGTGCCAGCACCCCGGCAGCGGGAAGGAACACCGGGGAGCTGTTTTTT. Its protein is CASTPAAGRNTGELFF.

The J gene is TRBJ1-1, the V gene TRBV4-1, with D maybe TRBD1 (5 bases). The V end lost 0 bases, the J end lost 7 bases, and 33 bases lay between the germline ends. The CDR3 has 21 amino acids. The germline gives CDR1 MGHRA, CDR2 YSYEKL. The CDR3 sequence: CASSQDRLRMGTPHKRNEAFF. CDR3 DNA: TGCGCCAGCAGCCAAGATCGCTTAAGAATGGGGACTCCTCACAAGAGGAATGAAGCTTTCTTT.

The chain is built from TRBV6-2 or TRBV6-3 and TRBJ1-2; maybe TRBD1 (5 bases). V lost 1 base and J lost 8, with 11 bases in between. This CDR3 comprises 13 residues. The V gene's germline CDR1 is MNHEY and CDR2 SVGEGT. This CDR3 reads CASSYFPGSGYTF. In nucleotides, the CDR3 is TGTGCCAGCAGTTACTTCCCAGGGTCCGGCTACACCTTC.

In DNA form, the CDR3 reads TGCGCCAGCAGCTTGTTAGGCCGCCAAGCGGAGACCCAGTACTTC. It codes for CASSLLGRQAETQYF. The chain carries TRBV5-1 and TRBJ2-5, with D unresolved. Germline V gene sequence: CDR1 SGHRS, CDR2 YFSETQ. The CDR3 spans 15 residues. The ends were cut back, 1 base at V and 5 bases at J, with 15 bases in the middle.

This chain links TRBV6-5 with TRBJ2-7; D unclear. Germline assignment: CDR1 MNHEY and CDR2 SVGAGI. V was cut by 8 bases and J by 4 bases, with 12 bases left in between. The CDR3 is made up of 12 amino acids. The DNA of the CDR3 is TGTGCCAGCGGGCGTAGGTCGTACGAGCAGTACTTC. Encoded protein: CASGRRSYEQYF.

V is TRBV9 and J is TRBJ2-3; D may be TRBD2 (6 bases). Trimming cost V 2 bases and J 4 bases, with 11 bases left between them. Germline V gives CDR1 SGDLS, CDR2 YYNGEE. This CDR3 region has 14 residues. The CDR3 loop is CASSVGGTADTQYF. Written as DNA, the CDR3 is TGTGCCAGCAGCGTGGGGGGTACGGCAGATACGCAGTATTTT.

The chain combines TRBV30 with TRBJ2-7; D is perhaps TRBD2 (5 bases). Germline-derived CDR1 and CDR2 are GTSNPN and SVGIG (reference sequence). Trimming removed 4 bases from V and 3 bases from J, with 10 bases in between. The CDR3 loop spans 12 amino acids. The CDR3 here is CAWNEGGYEQYF. DNA for the CDR3: TGTGCCTGGAATGAGGGCGGCTACGAGCAGTACTTC.

The chain links TRBV4-2 to TRBJ1-3, with D hard to call. The CDR3 extends over 17 amino acids. Deletions cut 0 bases from V and 0 bases from J, with 12 bases between. Germline CDR1 LGHNA, CDR2 YNFKEQ. The CDR3 DNA reads as TGTGCCAGCAGCCAAGAGTCCCGGAGCCACTCTGGAAACACCATATATTTT. Protein product: CASSQESRSHSGNTIYF.

The table lists this clone with a count of one. This chain links TRBV19 with TRBJ2-7; 8 nucleotides line up with TRBD2. The V gene's germline CDR1 is LNHDA and CDR2 SQIVND (reference sequence). With V trimmed by 11 bases and J by 4 bases, 10 bases remained unmatched. This CDR3 has 13 amino acids. The CDR3 DNA reads as TGTGCCGCCTCCCCGGGGGGGGGATACGAGCAGTACTTC. This encodes CAASPGGGYEQYF.

The chain couples TRBV2 to TRBJ2-1; unclear D gene. The V gene lost 4 bases and the J gene lost 3 bases, with 10 bases spanning the gap. This CDR3 is 14 amino acids long. From germline, CDR1 is SNHLY and CDR2 FYNNEI. This CDR3 is CASSVTRDYNEQFF. In nucleotides, the CDR3 is TGTGCCAGCAGTGTAACGCGTGACTACAATGAGCAGTTCTTC.

This sequence joins TRBV4-2 and TRBJ2-1, with 8 bases lining up with TRBD2. Per germline, CDR1 LGHNA and CDR2 YNFKEQ. Trimming took 2 bases from V and 5 from J; bases not matched to a gene: 20. CDR3 length equals 20 residues. The CDR3 DNA sequence: TGTGCCAGCAGCCAAACGGCTAGCGGGTCGCCACTTTTGGGGAACAATGAGCAGTTCTTC. Amino acids: CASSQTASGSPLLGNNEQFF.

The gene calls are TRBV3-1 (or the pseudogene TRBV3-2) and TRBJ1-4; TRBD1 agrees at 7 bases. This CDR3 region has 15 residues. The V gene's germline CDR1 is LGHDT and CDR2 YNNKEL (reference sequence). Losses at the gene ends were 6 bases for V and 3 bases for J; bases not matched to a gene: 7. CDR3 sequence: CASRASGTANEKLFF. CDR3 DNA: TGTGCCAGCAGGGCTTCCGGGACAGCTAATGAAAAACTGTTTTTT.